A selection of T cell receptor beta chains follows, all from one sample in a study of cytomegalovirus exposure and HLA in healthy donors. Generated by immunoSEQ multiplex PCR, the TCRdb table keeps only in-frame clones and is missing some. The table has roughly 120,000 clones, about 86% seen once. Sequenced: PBMCs. These receptors all stem from a middle-aged man in good health and CMV-seronegative. The CDR3 runs from the conserved cysteine through the conserved F or W. D genes are given only for firm matches. Clone size is shown for a subset of rows, as once, few, many or a class of expanded clone.

j_call	v_call	clone_size	d_call	cdr3_nt	cdr3_aa
TRBJ1-3	TRBV6-1	NA	NA	TGTGCCAGCAGTGAACAGGTCAGGGCCTCTGGAAACACCATATATTTT	CASSEQVRASGNTIYF
TRBJ2-7	TRBV7-9	NA	TRBD1	TGTGCCAGCAGCTCCACAGGGGGCGGCGAGCAGTACTTC	CASSSTGGGEQYF
TRBJ1-5	TRBV19	NA	TRBD1	TGTGCCAGTAGACCCGGACAGGGGGTCAATCAGCCCCAGCATTTT	CASRPGQGVNQPQHF
TRBJ1-2	TRBV6-6	NA	TRBD1	TGTGCCAGCAGTTCATTTGGGACAGGGGCTTATGGCTACACCTTC	CASSSFGTGAYGYTF
TRBJ1-5	TRBV7-9	NA	NA	TGTGCCAGCAGCTTAGCGGCGGTTAGCAATCAGCCCCAGCATTTT	CASSLAAVSNQPQHF
TRBJ2-1	TRBV5-1	NA	TRBD1	TGCGCCAGCGGGACAGGAGATTACAATGAGCAGTTCTTC	CASGTGDYNEQFF
TRBJ1-3	TRBV9	few	TRBD1	TGTGCCAGCAGAGAGAGGGGGCCTGGAAACACCATATATTTT	CASRERGPGNTIYF
TRBJ1-5	TRBV5-1	NA	NA	TGCGCCAGCAGCTTGGAGGGCAGGGAGGGTCAGCCCCAGCATTTT	CASSLEGREGQPQHF
TRBJ1-1	TRBV5-8	NA	NA	TGTGCCAGCAGCTTTGGTTTGGGAGGGGGACTTAATCCTGAAGCTTTCTTT	CASSFGLGGGLNPEAFF
TRBJ1-3	TRBV7-9	few	TRBD1	TGTGCCAGCAGTACCGACAGGGAAGGAAACACCATATATTTT	CASSTDREGNTIYF
TRBJ1-1	TRBV7-9	NA	NA	TGTGCCAGCAGCTGGGGCAATAATGAAGCTTTCTTT	CASSWGNNEAFF
TRBJ1-2	TRBV28	once	NA	TGTGCCAGCAGTTCCCTCGGATATCGGACATACAACTATGGCTACACCTTC	CASSSLGYRTYNYGYTF
TRBJ1-1	TRBV6-5	NA	TRBD1	TGTGCCAGCAGTTACTCGGACAGGGGACACACTGAAGCTTTCTTT	CASSYSDRGHTEAFF
TRBJ1-4	TRBV5-4	NA	NA	TGTGCCAGCAGTTCCCAGGGTCAGGAAAAACTGTTTTTT	CASSSQGQEKLFF
TRBJ2-1	TRBV11-1	NA	NA	TGTGCCAGCAGCCCGACCCAGCTCCTAAACGGGGAGCAGTTCTTC	CASSPTQLLNGEQFF
TRBJ2-1	TRBV5-1	NA	TRBD2	TGCGCCAGCAGCACCACCGGGGGGGTGGTCAGCAATGAGCAGTTCTTC	CASSTTGGVVSNEQFF
TRBJ1-2	TRBV5-6	NA	NA	TGTGCCAGCAGCAGCGCAGGAGGAGGGGGCTACACCTTC	CASSSAGGGGYTF
TRBJ1-5	TRBV6-5	NA	NA	TGTGCCAGCAGTTACAGGGGCCCCAATCAGCCCCAGCATTTT	CASSYRGPNQPQHF
TRBJ1-2	TRBV7-2	NA	TRBD1	TGTGCCAGCAGCTTAGGGGGGACAGGGGGGAATGGCTACACCTTC	CASSLGGTGGNGYTF
TRBJ2-3	TRBV5-1	NA	TRBD2	TGCGCCAGCAGCTTTGGACTAGTATCAGATACGCAGTATTTT	CASSFGLVSDTQYF
TRBJ1-5	TRBV7-2	few	TRBD1	TGTGCCAGCAGCTCGTCTAAAGGACAGGGTGTTTCCCCTCCCCAGCATTTT	CASSSSKGQGVSPPQHF
TRBJ1-4	TRBV7-6	NA	NA	TGTGCCAGCAGCTTAGGAGGAGGGTCTCCTAATGAAAAACTGTTTTTT	CASSLGGGSPNEKLFF
TRBJ1-6	TRBV18	NA	TRBD1	TGTGCCAGCTCACCTGACAGGGGTAGTTCACCCCTCCACTTT	CASSPDRGSSPLHF
TRBJ1-1	TRBV18	NA	TRBD1	TGTGCCAGCTCACAGGGGGCTGGGACTGAAGCTTTCTTT	CASSQGAGTEAFF
TRBJ1-2	TRBV30	NA	TRBD1	TGTGCCTGGAGTGTACTCCGGGGCAGGGGGACTGCTAACTATGGCTACACCTTC	CAWSVLRGRGTANYGYTF